The clone carrying this T cell receptor (beta chain) was counted only a few times. The data belong to a study of cytomegalovirus exposure and HLA in healthy donors. Researchers ran the PCR with 60 Vbeta and 13 Jbeta primers. The table came from immunoSEQ multiplex PCR; TCRdb's copy has only in-frame clones and leaves some out. The sample lists 95,000 to 100,000 clones; 60% to 75% were seen once. All the people who gave samples were healthy bone marrow donors. Trimming pared 1 base from V and 1 base from J, leaving 14 bases between. The CDR3 is 17 amino acids. Germline V gives CDR1 SGHVS, CDR2 FNYEAQ. The source of this sequence is a woman in her thirties or forties in good health and CMV-seronegative. The chain joins TRBV7-6 to TRBJ2-1, with a tentative D call TRBD2 (6 bases). The sequenced material came from PBMCs. CDR3 residues: CASSLGRGPDSYNEQFF. CDR3 coding DNA: TGTGCCAGCAGCTTAGGGAGGGGCCCCGATTCCTACAATGAGCAGTTCTTC.